Listed below are T cell receptor beta chains from one sample, sequenced in a study of tumor and adjacent non-tumor tissue in lung cancer. One entry per CDR3 protein, called by TCRdb with MiXCR from the multiplex PCR reads. Of about 90,000 distinct CDR3 sequences listed, more than 65% are singletons. Specimen: distant non-tumor lung tissue. The receptors were gathered from a woman aged 45 to 65 with non-small cell lung cancer. CDR3s include the opening cysteine and the closing phenylalanine or tryptophan. The D gene is left open where the match is weak. A row's size may be missing; if present it is once, few, many or a size class.

size: few
J: TRBJ2-7
D: TRBD2
V: TRBV5-1
DNA: TGCGCCAGCAGACGGCAGGGTAGCGGGAGTACCTACGAGCAGTACTTC
CDR3: CASRRQGSGSTYEQYF

size: once
J: TRBJ2-7
D: TRBD2
V: TRBV4-2
DNA: TGTACCAGCAGCTCCCTAGCGGGGGGGGACGAGCAATACTTC
CDR3: CTSSSLAGGDEQYF

size: NA
J: TRBJ1-4
D: NA
V: TRBV4-1
DNA: TGTGCCAGCAGCCATGGACTGGGGAATGAAAAACTGTTTTTT
CDR3: CASSHGLGNEKLFF

size: NA
J: TRBJ1-5
D: NA
V: TRBV24-1
DNA: TGTGCCACCAGTGATTTTGCAGGACAGCCCCTGCATTTT
CDR3: CATSDFAGQPLHF

size: NA
J: TRBJ2-3
D: TRBD2
V: TRBV4-1
DNA: TGCGCCAACGGCCAAGTTGGCGGGAGGGCCTCAGATACGCAGTATTTT
CDR3: CANGQVGGRASDTQYF

size: NA
J: TRBJ1-2
D: NA
V: TRBV6-2/TRBV6-3
DNA: TGTGTCTGCTCAGTTTCAAGAGGGGATGCCTATGGCTACACCTTC
CDR3: CVCSVSRGDAYGYTF

size: NA
J: TRBJ1-5
D: NA
V: TRBV28
DNA: TGTCCCAGCAGTCCGGGGCAGGGTTTTAATGAGCCCCAGCATTTT
CDR3: CPSSPGQGFNEPQHF

size: NA
J: TRBJ1-3
D: NA
V: TRBV11-2
DNA: TGTGCCATCAGTTTATACTCCCGGACTGCCGACCCTGGAAACACCATATATTTT
CDR3: CAISLYSRTADPGNTIYF

size: once
J: TRBJ2-7
D: NA
V: TRBV7-9
DNA: TGTGCCAGTAGCTTAGTTGGGACGCTCGACAAGCAGTACTTC
CDR3: CASSLVGTLDKQYF

size: many
J: TRBJ1-2
D: NA
V: TRBV12-3/TRBV12-4
DNA: TGTGCCAGCAGCTCTTCTAGCTGGGGCTACACCTTC
CDR3: CASSSSSWGYTF

size: NA
J: TRBJ1-1
D: NA
V: TRBV12-3/TRBV12-4
DNA: TGTGCCAGCAGTTACATGGAAGGAATGCGAACTTTCTTT
CDR3: CASSYMEGMRTFF

size: NA
J: TRBJ2-1
D: NA
V: TRBV12-3/TRBV12-4
DNA: TGTGCCAGCAGTTCCCCGAGACGGGGATCTAATGCTCAGTTCTTC
CDR3: CASSSPRRGSNAQFF

size: many
J: TRBJ2-7
D: NA
V: TRBV28
DNA: TGTGCCAGCAAAGCGGACTACGAGCAGTACTTC
CDR3: CASKADYEQYF

size: many
J: TRBJ2-1
D: NA
V: TRBV5-4
DNA: TGTGCCAGCAGCTTTGGTTGGGGGGGGCCCTCGGGCAATGAGCAGTTCTTC
CDR3: CASSFGWGGPSGNEQFF

size: NA
J: TRBJ2-7
D: NA
V: TRBV6-1
DNA: TGTGACAGGAGTACCCCACTCCATATTCGCTTC
CDR3: CDRSTPLHIRF

size: NA
J: TRBJ1-1
D: NA
V: TRBV29-1
DNA: TGCAGCGCTGTGGCAGTTCTAATGAACGCTGAAGCTTTCTTT
CDR3: CSAVAVLMNAEAFF

size: many
J: TRBJ2-7
D: NA
V: TRBV6-6
DNA: TGTGCCAGCAGTTCGCCGGGATCCTCTTACGAGCAGTACTTC
CDR3: CASSSPGSSYEQYF